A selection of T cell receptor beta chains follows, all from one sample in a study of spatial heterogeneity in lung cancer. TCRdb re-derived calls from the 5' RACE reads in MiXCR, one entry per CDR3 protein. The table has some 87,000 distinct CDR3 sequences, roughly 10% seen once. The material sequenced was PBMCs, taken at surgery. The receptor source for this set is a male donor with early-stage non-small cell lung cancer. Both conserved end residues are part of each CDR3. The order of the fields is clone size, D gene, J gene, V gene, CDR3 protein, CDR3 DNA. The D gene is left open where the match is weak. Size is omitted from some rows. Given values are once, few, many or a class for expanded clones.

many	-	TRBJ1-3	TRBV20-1	CSARDLGTGSSGNTIYF	TGCAGTGCTAGAGATCTTGGGACCGGGAGCTCTGGAAACACCATATATTTT
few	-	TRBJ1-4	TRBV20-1	CSASIPGHPNEKLFF	TGCAGTGCTAGCATTCCGGGACACCCGAATGAAAAACTGTTTTTT
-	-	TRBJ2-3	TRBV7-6	CASSPTGSSTDTQYF	TGTGCCAGCAGCCCTACAGGGTCTAGCACAGATACGCAGTATTTT
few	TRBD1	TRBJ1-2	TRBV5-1	CASSLEGARVNYGYTF	TGCGCCAGCAGCTTAGAGGGGGCGCGGGTGAACTATGGCTACACCTTC
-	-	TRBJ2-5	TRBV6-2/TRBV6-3	CASSYQQGGTQYF	TGTGCCAGCAGTTACCAACAGGGAGGGACCCAGTACTTC
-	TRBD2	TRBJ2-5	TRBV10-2	CASSEWQRGGEKTQYF	TGCGCCAGCAGTGAGTGGCAGCGGGGGGGCGAGAAGACCCAGTACTTC
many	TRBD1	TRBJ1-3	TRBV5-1	CASSLGQGAGNTIYF	TGCGCCAGCAGCTTGGGACAGGGGGCTGGAAACACCATATATTTT
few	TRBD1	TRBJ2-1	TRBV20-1	CSAGTGSTQFF	TGCAGTGCTGGGACAGGGTCGACGCAGTTCTTC
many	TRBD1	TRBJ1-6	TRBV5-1	CASSLGQGSSPLHF	TGCGCCAGCAGCTTGGGACAGGGATCGTCACCCCTCCACTTT
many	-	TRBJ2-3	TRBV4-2	CASSLPSADTQYF	TGTGCCAGCAGCCTTCCCTCAGCAGATACGCAGTATTTT
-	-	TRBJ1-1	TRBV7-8	CASSQRLGAEAFF	TGTGCCAGCAGCCAACGCCTGGGGGCTGAAGCTTTCTTT
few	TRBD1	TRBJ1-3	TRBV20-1	CSASDRVGSGNTIYF	TGCAGTGCTTCGGACAGGGTCGGGTCTGGAAACACCATATATTTT
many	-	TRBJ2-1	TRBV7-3	CASSPTGLTEQFF	TGTGCCAGCAGCCCTACAGGGCTAACTGAGCAGTTCTTC
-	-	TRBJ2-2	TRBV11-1	CASSYRGTGELFF	TGTGCCAGCAGTTATAGGGGCACCGGGGAGCTGTTTTTT
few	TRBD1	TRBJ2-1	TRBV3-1	CASSQDDRGHEQFF	TGTGCCAGCAGCCAAGATGACAGGGGGCATGAGCAGTTCTTC
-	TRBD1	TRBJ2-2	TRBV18	CASSPPGQGNGELFF	TGTGCCAGCTCACCACCGGGACAGGGCAACGGGGAGCTGTTTTTT
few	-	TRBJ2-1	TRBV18	CASSPSGLREGDNEQFF	TGTGCCAGCTCACCGTCTGGCCTTAGGGAGGGGGACAATGAGCAGTTCTTC
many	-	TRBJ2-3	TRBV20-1	CSARVGSGSTDTQYF	TGCAGTGCTAGAGTCGGGAGCGGTAGCACAGATACGCAGTATTTT
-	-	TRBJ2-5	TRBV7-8	CASSLTGEGRKETQYF	TGTGCCAGCAGCTTGACAGGGGAGGGGAGGAAAGAGACCCAGTACTTC
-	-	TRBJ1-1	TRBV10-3	CAISETITGHTEAFF	TGTGCCATCAGTGAGACCATCACAGGGCACACTGAAGCTTTCTTT
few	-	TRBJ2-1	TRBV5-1	CASSLISALDNEQFF	TGCGCCAGCAGCTTGATCTCGGCTCTCGACAATGAGCAGTTCTTC
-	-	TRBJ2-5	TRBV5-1	CASSLGTALLETQYF	TGCGCCAGCAGCTTGGGGACAGCCCTACTAGAGACCCAGTACTTC
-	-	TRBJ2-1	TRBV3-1	CASSQVREDEQFF	TGTGCCAGCAGCCAAGTGCGAGAGGACGAGCAGTTCTTC
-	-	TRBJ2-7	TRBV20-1	CSARGRLANEQYF	TGCAGTGCTAGAGGGCGGCTAGCAAACGAGCAGTACTTC
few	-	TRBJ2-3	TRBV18	CASSPETSTDTQYF	TGTGCCAGCTCACCAGAGACCAGCACAGATACGCAGTATTTT
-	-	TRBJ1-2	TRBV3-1	CASSPRENYGYTF	TGTGCCAGCAGCCCCAGGGAGAACTATGGCTACACCTTC
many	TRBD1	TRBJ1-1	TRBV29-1	CSGTGTGGVWTEAFF	TGCAGCGGAACCGGGACAGGGGGCGTCTGGACTGAAGCTTTCTTT
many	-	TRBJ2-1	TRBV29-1	CSVDLSYNEQFF	TGCAGCGTTGATCTGTCCTACAATGAGCAGTTCTTC
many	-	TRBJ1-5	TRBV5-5	CASSLARDDQPQHF	TGTGCCAGCAGCTTGGCCAGGGACGATCAGCCCCAGCATTTT
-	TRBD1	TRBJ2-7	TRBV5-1	CASSLPSSVTGGGYEQYF	TGCGCCAGCAGCTTGCCCTCGTCGGTGACAGGGGGCGGCTACGAGCAGTACTTC
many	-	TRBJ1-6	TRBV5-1	CASSLGTGGDSPLHF	TGCGCCAGCAGCTTGGGGACGGGAGGAGATTCACCCCTCCACTTT
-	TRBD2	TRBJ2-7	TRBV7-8	CASSQPGLGSVEQYF	TGTGCCAGCAGCCAGCCGGGACTAGGATCGGTCGAGCAGTACTTC
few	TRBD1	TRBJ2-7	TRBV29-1	CSVVGQVAYEQYF	TGCAGCGTTGTGGGACAGGTGGCCTACGAGCAGTACTTC
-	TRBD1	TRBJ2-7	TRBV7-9	CARDTGGKGNEQYF	TGTGCCAGGGACACAGGGGGCAAAGGCAACGAGCAGTACTTC
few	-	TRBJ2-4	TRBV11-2	CASSLGDRNIQYF	TGTGCCAGCAGCTTAGGGGACCGCAACATTCAGTACTTC
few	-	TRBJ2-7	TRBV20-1	CSAGRTDEQYF	TGCAGTGCTGGCAGGACGGACGAGCAGTACTTC
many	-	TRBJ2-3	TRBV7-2	CASSPDLTSVADTQYF	TGTGCCAGCAGCCCGGACCTTACTAGTGTGGCAGATACGCAGTATTTT
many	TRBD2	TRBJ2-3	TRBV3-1	CASSQDRGGSTDTQYF	TGTGCCAGCAGCCAAGATCGGGGAGGGTCCACAGATACGCAGTATTTT
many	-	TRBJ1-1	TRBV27	CVSRQRGGTEAFF	TGTGTATCTAGACAGCGGGGCGGCACTGAAGCTTTCTTT
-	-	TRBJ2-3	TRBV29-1	CALRGNLHSTDTQYF	TGCGCGCTCCGCGGGAACTTGCATAGCACAGATACGCAGTATTTT
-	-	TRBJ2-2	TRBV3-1	CASSQGGSNTGELFF	TGTGCCAGCAGCCAAGGGGGGTCCAACACCGGGGAGCTGTTTTTT
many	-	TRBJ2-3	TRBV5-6	CASGENPEDPASTDTQYF	TGTGCCAGCGGCGAAAACCCCGAGGATCCGGCTAGCACAGATACGCAGTATTTT
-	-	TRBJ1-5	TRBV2	CASSEIVQPQHF	TGTGCCAGCAGTGAAATTGTGCAGCCCCAGCATTTT
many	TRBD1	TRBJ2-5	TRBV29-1	CSVERGTAFEIQYF	TGCAGCGTTGAAAGAGGGACAGCGTTTGAAATCCAGTACTTC
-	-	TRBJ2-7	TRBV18	CASSREQSSSYEQYF	TGTGCCAGCTCGCGCGAACAGAGTTCCTCCTACGAGCAGTACTTC
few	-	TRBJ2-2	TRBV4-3	CASSQDSLAGIGELFF	TGCGCCAGCAGCCAAGACTCTCTGGCAGGCATCGGGGAGCTGTTTTTT
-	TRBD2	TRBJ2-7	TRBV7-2	CASSRGLASGEQYF	TGTGCCAGCAGCCGGGGACTAGCCTCGGGGGAGCAGTACTTC